Listed below are T cell receptor beta chains from one sample, sequenced in a study of blood T cells in healthy people across ages. TCRdb recomputed calls from the 5' RACE reads with MiXCR, one row per CDR3 protein. The table includes hundreds of thousands of distinct CDR3 sequences, 25% detected once. The data also belong to a second study, concerning T cells of mothers and their children.

Sequencing was carried out using blood. Every receptor here comes from a boy aged 5-17 years in good health. Each CDR3 is given with its conserved first and last residue. The D gene is left open where the match is weak. Clone size is not always given. Where it is, it says once, few, many or a class for expanded clones.

v_call	j_call	d_call	clone_size	cdr3_nt	cdr3_aa
TRBV15	TRBJ2-7	-	once	TGTGCCACCAGCAGAGAAAACGGCTACGAGCAGTACTTC	CATSRENGYEQYF
TRBV20-1	TRBJ2-3	TRBD2	few	TGCAGTGCCAGTAGCGGGAGGGCCATCGCAGATACGCAGTATTTT	CSASSGRAIADTQYF
TRBV20-1	TRBJ2-2	-	few	TGCAGTGCCAAGACAGGGAGGGGGACCGGGGAGCTGTTTTTT	CSAKTGRGTGELFF
TRBV12-3/TRBV12-4	TRBJ1-1	-	-	TGTGCCAGCAGTTTAGGGGGGGTTGAAGCTTTCTTT	CASSLGGVEAFF
TRBV6-5	TRBJ1-6	-	few	TGTGCCAGCAGTCAGGACAGCTATAATTCACCCCTCCACTTT	CASSQDSYNSPLHF
TRBV12-5	TRBJ2-3	-	-	TGTGCTAGTGGTTTGGTAGGAGGGGGGTCCGGAGATACGCAGTATTTT	CASGLVGGGSGDTQYF
TRBV6-2/TRBV6-3	TRBJ2-5	-	once	TGTGCCAGCAGACGGGACCTCAAAGAGACCCAGTACTTC	CASRRDLKETQYF
TRBV27	TRBJ1-1	-	-	TGTGCCAGCAGTTTAATGGGCAGGGCAGCTTTCTTT	CASSLMGRAAFF
TRBV12-3/TRBV12-4	TRBJ2-5	TRBD1	many	TGTGCCAGCAGTTGGACAGGGGAAGAGACCCAGTACTTC	CASSWTGEETQYF
TRBV2	TRBJ2-1	-	few	TGTGCCAGCAGTGAAGAGGTTGGGGAGCAGTTCTTC	CASSEEVGEQFF
TRBV19	TRBJ1-1	-	few	TGTGCCAGTAGTATGTGGTCGATACATACTTTCTTT	CASSMWSIHTFF
TRBV5-1	TRBJ1-1	-	few	TGCGCCAGCGGGATGGGCCCTGAAGCTTTCTTT	CASGMGPEAFF
TRBV29-1	TRBJ2-5	TRBD1	-	TGCAGCGTTGAGGGGCAGGGACAGGAGACCCAGTACTTC	CSVEGQGQETQYF
TRBV9	TRBJ2-7	-	-	TGTGCCAGCAGCCCTGGCTGGCGTCAGGCATCCTACGAGCAGTACTTC	CASSPGWRQASYEQYF
TRBV9	TRBJ2-2	TRBD1	few	TGTGCCAGCAGCCTACGACAGGGATTGGGGACAATCGGGGAGCTGTTTTTT	CASSLRQGLGTIGELFF
TRBV29-1	TRBJ2-5	-	-	TGCAGCGCCGAGGGGGAAGAGACCCAGTACTTC	CSAEGEETQYF
TRBV29-1	TRBJ1-5	TRBD1	-	TGCAGCGTAGTTGAGGCAGGGGGAACTCAGCCCCAGCATTTT	CSVVEAGGTQPQHF
TRBV29-1	TRBJ2-5	-	-	TGCAGCGTTGAGCTGGCCGAGCAAGAGACCCAGTACTTC	CSVELAEQETQYF
TRBV3-1	TRBJ2-5	-	-	TGTGCCAGCAGCTCGGAGCGGCGCCTTCAAGAGACCCAGTACTTC	CASSSERRLQETQYF
TRBV24-1	TRBJ2-3	TRBD2	-	TGTGCCACCAGTCCGACTAGCGGGGGGGCCGTAGATACGCAGTATTTT	CATSPTSGGAVDTQYF
TRBV20-1	TRBJ1-1	TRBD1	-	TGCAGTGCCCCGGGACAGGGGAGGGAAGCTTTCTTT	CSAPGQGREAFF
TRBV2	TRBJ2-1	TRBD2	few	TGTGCCACCAACGGGGCGGGAGGTCGTTCCTACAATGAGCAGTTCTTC	CATNGAGGRSYNEQFF
TRBV20-1	TRBJ2-5	-	many	TGCAGTGCTAGAGGGCCACAGGGAATGGGCGCGGAGACCCAGTACTTC	CSARGPQGMGAETQYF
TRBV4-1	TRBJ1-3	-	few	TGCGCCAGCAGCCCCACACCGGGACCCCAACTTTCCTTCTCTGGAAACACCATATATTTT	CASSPTPGPQLSFSGNTIYF
TRBV28	TRBJ2-3	-	-	TGTGCCAGCAGTTCCCGTTTGAGCGGCACAGATACGCAGTATTTT	CASSSRLSGTDTQYF
TRBV7-7	TRBJ2-3	-	-	TGTGCTAGCAGCTCCGGGAGTGCAGATACGCAGTATTTT	CASSSGSADTQYF
TRBV7-4	TRBJ2-2	TRBD1	-	TGTGCCAGCAGCGTACGCGGACAGGGTATAATTACCGGGGAGCTGTTTTTT	CASSVRGQGIITGELFF
TRBV5-1	TRBJ1-1	TRBD1	-	TGCGCCAGCAGCCCGGACAGGGGTAACACTGAAGCTTTCTTT	CASSPDRGNTEAFF
TRBV6-5	TRBJ2-5	-	-	TGTGCCAGCAGTTATGGACAGTCGCAGTACTTC	CASSYGQSQYF